The clone carrying this T cell receptor (beta chain) was found a few times. Its antigen is unidentified. The CDR3 sequence is 15 residues long. The trim removed 5 bases at V and 6 bases at J, leaving 10 bases unmatched. The germline V gene has CDR1 SGHTA and CDR2 FQGTGA. The data were taken from a study of T cell responses to AZD1222 COVID-19 vaccine. The study, taken as a whole, reports: A reported finding is that nearly half of spike-specific TCRs target unmutated variant regions. Donors were chiefly white British, with a greater number of females, and clonal diversity was perhaps underestimated. When two AZD1222 doses had been given, Spike-specific TCR breadth and depth rose. Researchers report vaccine-associated CD4 TCRs spanning spike, with dominance at 160-218 and 743-854.

Sequenced by immunoSEQ multiplex PCR; TCRdb stores in-frame clones only, minus some. This sample has 58,000 or so clones, with around nine tenths found just once. The material was peripheral blood, obtained 28 days after the second AZD1222 dose. The clonotype was recovered from an adult who received the AZD1222 COVID-19 vaccine. V gene TRBV7-3 combines with J gene TRBJ2-1; TRBD2 matches 7 bases. The CDR3 here is CASSPWGGKSNEQFF. In nucleotides, the CDR3 is TGTGCCAGCAGCCCCTGGGGGGGTAAATCCAATGAGCAGTTCTTC.